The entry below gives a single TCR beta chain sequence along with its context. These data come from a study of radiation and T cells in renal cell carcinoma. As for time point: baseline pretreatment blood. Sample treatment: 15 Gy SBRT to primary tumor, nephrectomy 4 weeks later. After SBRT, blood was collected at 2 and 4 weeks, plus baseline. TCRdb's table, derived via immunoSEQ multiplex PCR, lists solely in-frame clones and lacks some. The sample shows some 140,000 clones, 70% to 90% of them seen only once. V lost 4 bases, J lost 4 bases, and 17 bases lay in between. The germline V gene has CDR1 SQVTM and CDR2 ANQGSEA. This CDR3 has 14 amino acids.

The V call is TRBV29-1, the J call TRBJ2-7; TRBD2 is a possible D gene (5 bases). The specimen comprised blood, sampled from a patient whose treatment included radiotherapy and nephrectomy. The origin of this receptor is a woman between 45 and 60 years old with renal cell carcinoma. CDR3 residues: CSVAEALGTYEQYF. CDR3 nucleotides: TGCAGCGTTGCGGAGGCCCTCGGAACTTACGAGCAGTACTTC.